The 20 T cell receptor beta chains listed next were all sequenced from one sample in a study of blood T cell repertoires in COVID-19. Measured with immunoSEQ multiplex PCR; TCRdb has only the in-frame clones, and not every one. Found here are a few hundred thousand clones, approximately 81% of them singletons; the top ten hold roughly 3.7%. Sequenced input: peripheral blood. The origin of the receptors is a woman younger than 35 with acute or convalescent COVID-19.

The chain combines TRBV12-3 or TRBV12-4 with TRBJ1-5; D is uncertain. Between the trimmed V and J ends, which lost 3 bases and 0 bases, there was a span of 3 bases. There are 13 residues in the CDR3. The CDR3 bases are TGTGCCAGCAGTTTCGGTAGCAATCAGCCCCAGCATTTT. Protein: CASSFGSNQPQHF.

The V and J genes are TRBV4-1 and TRBJ1-4, with D possibly being TRBD1 (5 bases). V lost 4 bases to trimming and J lost 8 bases, with 11 bases between them. CDR1 and CDR2 (germline): MGHRA, YSYEKL. This CDR3 comprises 13 residues. The CDR3 loop is CASSPGGQEKLFF. The CDR3 region has the DNA TGCGCCAGCAGCCCCGGGGGTCAGGAAAAACTGTTTTTT.

The chain combines TRBV6-5 with TRBJ1-2; no firm D call. The V end was cut by 2 bases, the J end by 3 bases, with 10 bases between. Germline CDR1 and CDR2: MNHEY and SVGAGI. The CDR3 runs to 14 residues. The CDR3 loop is CASSYHEVDYGYTF. DNA for the CDR3: TGTGCCAGCAGTTACCATGAGGTCGACTATGGCTACACCTTC.

The rearrangement uses TRBV29-1 and TRBJ1-5; TRBD1 agrees at 8 bases. Trimming took 4 bases from V and 5 from J; bases not matched to a gene: 4. Germline V lookup: CDR1 SQVTM, CDR2 ANQGSEA. The CDR3 has 13 residues. CDR3 nucleotide sequence: TGCAGCGTTGGTCAGGGGGCAGATCAGCCCCAGCATTTT. This translates into CSVGQGADQPQHF.

CDR3 DNA sequence: TGCGCCAGCAGCCCTAGAGGGGGCTCTGGAAACACCATATATTTT. It specifies CASSPRGGSGNTIYF. This sequence joins TRBV4-1 and TRBJ1-3; D is perhaps TRBD1 (6 bases). Germline loops: CDR1 MGHRA, CDR2 YSYEKL. The CDR3 has 15 residues. V lost 4 bases to trimming and J lost 0 bases, with 10 bases between them.

The gene calls are TRBV4-1 and TRBJ2-4; unclear D gene. Germline CDR1 is MGHRA and CDR2 is YSYEKL. V was shortened by 4 bases and J by 0 bases, with 10 bases between the two germline ends. The CDR3 length is 15 residues. The CDR3 DNA reads as TGCGCCAGCAGCCGAAGAGCCCTAGCCAAAAACATTCAGTACTTC. Translated: CASSRRALAKNIQYF.

The gene calls are TRBV19 and TRBJ1-2, with D uncertain. CDR3 length: 14 amino acids. The V gene lost 1 base and the J gene lost 3 bases, with 9 bases spanning the gap. Germline V lookup: CDR1 LNHDA, CDR2 SQIVND (reference sequence). CDR3 bases: TGTGCCAGTAGTATAGCTAAGATGGACTATGGCTACACCTTC. Protein: CASSIAKMDYGYTF.

The chain joins TRBV9 to TRBJ2-3, with 7 bases identical to TRBD2. The germline gives CDR1 SGDLS, CDR2 YYNGEE. V lost 1 base to trimming and J lost 4 bases; unmatched junction nucleotides: 3. This CDR3 comprises 14 residues. This chain's CDR3 is CASSVWGRADTQYF. CDR3 sequence (DNA): TGTGCCAGCAGCGTATGGGGGAGGGCAGATACGCAGTATTTT. The complete variable domain, with remaining parts taken from reference TRBV9 and TRBJ2-3, reads DSGVTQTPKHLITATGQRVTLRCSPRSGDLSVYWYQQSLDQGLQFLIQYYNGEERAKGNILERFSAQQFPDLHSELNLSSLELGDSALYFCASSVWGRADTQYFGPGTRLTVL.

The V gene is TRBV5-5, the J gene TRBJ1-2, with unresolved D. Germline-derived CDR1 and CDR2 are SGHKS and YYEKEE (reference sequence). The CDR3 is 13 residues long. The germline V and J ends were trimmed by 4 bases and 8 bases, with 15 bases remaining between them. The CDR3 is CASSLGISDGYTF. In nucleotides, the CDR3 is TGTGCCAGCAGCCTAGGTATATCCGACGGCTACACCTTC.

The V call is TRBV10-3, the J call TRBJ2-3; TRBD1 matches at 9 bases. The CDR3 sequence is 18 residues long. V dropped 4 bases and J dropped 2; count of bases not matched to a gene: 13. Germline V gene sequence: CDR1 ENHRY, CDR2 SYGVKD. CDR3 sequence (DNA): TGTGCCATCAGTGGGGGAATACTGGGACAGGGTTTCACAGATACGCAGTATTTT. This translates into CAISGGILGQGFTDTQYF.

CDR3 sequence: CASSLFTSRNTDTQYF. In nucleotides, the CDR3 is TGTGCCAGCAGTTTATTCACTAGCAGGAACACAGATACGCAGTATTTT. The chain is built from TRBV27 and TRBJ2-3; a weak D match, TRBD2 (6 bases). V lost 1 base to trimming and J lost 2 bases, with 13 bases between them. Germline V gene lookup returns CDR1 MNHEY and CDR2 SMNVEV (reference sequence). The CDR3 contains 16 residues.

The genes are TRBV30 and TRBJ2-1; 7 nucleotides agree with TRBD1. The CDR3 spans 13 residues. V was pared by 3 bases and J by 6 bases, with 5 bases of the junction left unmatched. In germline, CDR1 is GTSNPN, CDR2 SVGIG (reference sequence). The CDR3 nucleotides read TGTGCCTGGAGCCCGGGACAGCTCAATGAGCAGTTCTTC. This sequence encodes CAWSPGQLNEQFF.

The CDR3 is CAWSVHLGVNTGELFF. The CDR3 nucleotides read TGTGCCTGGAGTGTACACTTAGGGGTGAACACCGGGGAGCTGTTTTTT. The chain combines TRBV30 with TRBJ2-2; TRBD1 is a possible D gene (5 bases). This CDR3 contains 16 residues. V lost 0 bases and J 1 base, leaving 12 bases between the germline ends. The germline V gene encodes CDR1 GTSNPN and CDR2 SVGIG (reference sequence).

CDR3 protein: CASSFGTGTAYEQYF. The CDR3, as DNA: TGTGCCAGTAGTTTTGGGACAGGGACCGCCTACGAGCAGTACTTC. The chain recombines TRBV19 with TRBJ2-7; 9 nucleotides agree with TRBD1. CDR1 is LNHDA and CDR2 is SQIVND in the germline V gene (reference sequence). With V trimmed by 5 bases and J by 2 bases, 7 bases remained unmatched. CDR3 size: 15 residues.

The V call is TRBV28, the J call TRBJ1-2; TRBD1 is a possible D gene (6 bases). The V gene lost 8 bases and the J gene lost 8 bases, with 21 bases spanning the gap. The germline V gene has CDR1 MDHEN and CDR2 SYDVKM. This CDR3 spans 14 amino acids. CDR3 nucleotides: TGTGCCAGCGGTCTGCAGGGGTTAATGGGAGGCTACACCTTC. It translates to CASGLQGLMGGYTF.

V usage is TRBV27 and J usage is TRBJ2-2, with D perhaps matching TRBD2 (5 bases). Per the germline V gene, CDR1 is MNHEY and CDR2 is SMNVEV (reference sequence). The CDR3 spans 13 residues. The V end was cut by 3 bases, the J end by 5 bases, with 7 bases between. The chain's CDR3 is CASSLRVTGELFF. In DNA form, the CDR3 reads TGTGCCAGCAGTTTGAGGGTAACCGGGGAGCTGTTTTTT.

This chain links TRBV21-1 with TRBJ2-2; TRBD2, the D gene given by the table, was not confirmed from the DNA. TRBV21-1 is reported as a pseudogene. This CDR3 has 23 residues. CDR3 in DNA: TGTGCCAGCAGCAAAGAAATTGAGGGTACTAGCGGGGGGCCCCTTCTGAACACCGGGGAGCTGTTTTTT. It translates to CASSKEIEGTSGGPLLNTGELFF.

This rearrangement joins TRBV7-2 to TRBJ1-6, with D perhaps matching TRBD1 (5 bases). The CDR3 loop spans 15 amino acids. Germline V gene sequence: CDR1 SGHTA, CDR2 FQGNSA. Trimming took 5 bases from V and 1 from J, leaving 9 bases between them. The chain's CDR3 is CASSPDRSYNSPLHF. The CDR3 coding sequence is TGTGCCAGCAGCCCAGACAGATCCTATAATTCACCCCTCCACTTT.

This chain links TRBV10-1 with TRBJ2-7, with 7 bases that match TRBD1. V lost 2 bases to trimming and J lost 6 bases; unmatched junction nucleotides: 10. Germline V gives CDR1 WNHNN, CDR2 SYGVQD (reference sequence). This CDR3 has 15 residues. The CDR3 DNA follows: TGCGCCAGCAGTGAGGGCCCTAAGGGGGCCGGCGAGCAGTACTTC. Protein product: CASSEGPKGAGEQYF.

Here the CDR3 DNA reads TGTGCCTTCTGGGGAGGTGCCGGCTACACCTTC. Residues: CAFWGGAGYTF. The chain joins TRBV19 to TRBJ1-2; D is ambiguous. In germline, CDR1 is LNHDA, CDR2 SQIVND (reference sequence). The CDR3 loop spans 11 amino acids. V lost 11 bases and J lost 8, with 15 bases in between.